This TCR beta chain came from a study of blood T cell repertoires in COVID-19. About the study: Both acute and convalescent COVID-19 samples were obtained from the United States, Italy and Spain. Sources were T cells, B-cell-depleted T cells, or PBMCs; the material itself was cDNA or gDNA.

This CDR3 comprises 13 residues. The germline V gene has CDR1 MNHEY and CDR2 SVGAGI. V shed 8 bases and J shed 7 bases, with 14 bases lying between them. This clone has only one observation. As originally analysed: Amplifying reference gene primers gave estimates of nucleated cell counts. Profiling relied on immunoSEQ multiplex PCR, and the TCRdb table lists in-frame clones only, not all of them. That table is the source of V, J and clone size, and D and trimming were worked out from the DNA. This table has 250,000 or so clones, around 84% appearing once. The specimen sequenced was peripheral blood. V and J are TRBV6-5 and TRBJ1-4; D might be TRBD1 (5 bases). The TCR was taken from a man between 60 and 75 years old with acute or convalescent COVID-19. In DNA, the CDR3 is TGTGCCAGCCAGGACACTCAGGGTGAAAAACTGTTTTTT. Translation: CASQDTQGEKLFF.